Each of the 21 T cell receptor beta chains below was sequenced from the same sample in a study of cytomegalovirus exposure and HLA in healthy donors. Vbeta (60) and Jbeta (13) primers were used in the PCR. The repertoire was sequenced with immunoSEQ multiplex PCR; TCRdb's copy has only in-frame clones and lacks some. The profile shows approximately 210,000 clones, over 60% of them singletons. The sample consisted of PBMCs. These receptors were obtained from a male donor in good health and CMV-seronegative.

V usage is TRBV27 and J usage is TRBJ2-4; TRBD2 matches at 7 bases. The V gene's germline CDR1 is MNHEY and CDR2 SMNVEV (reference sequence). Losses at the gene ends were 10 bases for V and 8 bases for J; bases not matched to a gene: 14. This CDR3 has 14 amino acids. The DNA of the CDR3 is TGTGCCACCGGGATTGGGGGGGTCAGTGACATTCAGTACTTC. As protein: CATGIGGVSDIQYF.

V is TRBV11-1 and J is TRBJ1-1; TRBD1 is a possible D gene (5 bases). Germline loops: CDR1 SGHAT, CDR2 FQDESV (reference sequence). The V end lost 2 bases, the J end lost 4 bases, and 11 bases lay between the germline ends. The CDR3 is 14 residues long. CDR3 region: CASSLWQGGTEAFF. CDR3 DNA sequence: TGTGCCAGCAGCTTATGGCAGGGAGGCACTGAAGCTTTCTTT.

V usage is TRBV18 and J usage is TRBJ2-3; perhaps TRBD2 as D (6 bases). CDR1 KGHSH and CDR2 LQKENI come from the germline V gene. The V end was cut by 2 bases, the J end by 2 bases, with 23 bases between. The CDR3 contains 19 residues. The CDR3 sequence: CASSPREEALASDTDTQYF. CDR3 sequence (DNA): TGTGCCAGCTCACCAAGGGAGGAGGCACTGGCCTCCGACACAGATACGCAGTATTTT.

The chain has TRBV7-9 and TRBJ2-7, with D unresolved. Germline-derived CDR1 and CDR2 are SEHNR and FQNEAQ (reference sequence). V lost 1 base to trimming and J lost 4 bases, with 8 bases between them. The CDR3 extends over 13 amino acids. The CDR3 nucleotides read TGTGCCAGCAGCTTAGACAGCATTTACGAGCAGTACTTC. It specifies CASSLDSIYEQYF. The full variable domain, completed using reference TRBV7-9 and TRBJ2-7, is DTGVSQNPRHKITKRGQNVTFRCDPISEHNRLYWYRQTLGQGPEFLTYFQNEAQLEKSRLLSDRFSAERPKGSFSTLEIQRTEQGDSAMYLCASSLDSIYEQYFGPGTRLTVT.

In DNA, the CDR3 is TGTGCCAGCAGTCCTGGACTAGCGGGACTAACCCGTACGAAGCAGTACTTC. Translated: CASSPGLAGLTRTKQYF. The chain recombines TRBV27 with TRBJ2-7; TRBD2 matches at 12 bases. The V segment lost 5 bases and the J segment 8 bases; nucleotides outside the gene matches: 16. Germline-derived CDR1 and CDR2 are MNHEY and SMNVEV (reference sequence). This CDR3 contains 17 residues.

The chain carries TRBV6-5 and TRBJ2-5; D unclear. V lost 0 bases to trimming and J lost 5 bases, with 10 bases between them. The CDR3 loop spans 14 amino acids. Germline V gives CDR1 MNHEY, CDR2 SVGAGI. The CDR3 DNA is TGTGCCAGCAGTTACTCTCCTCCGTCGGAGACCCAGTACTTC. The encoded protein is CASSYSPPSETQYF.

The chain employs TRBV6-5 and TRBJ2-7; D possibly corresponds to TRBD2 (6 bases). This CDR3 comprises 14 residues. CDR1 and CDR2 from the germline V gene are MNHEY and SVGAGI. V gave up 2 bases and J gave up 3 bases, with 11 bases separating them. Written as DNA, the CDR3 is TGTGCCAGCAGTTACCGGGACTTGTACTACGAGCAGTACTTC. Encoded protein: CASSYRDLYYEQYF.

This clone showed up just a few times. The chain combines TRBV7-9 with TRBJ2-7; no clear D. The V end lost 5 bases, the J end lost 6 bases, and 8 bases lay between the germline ends. Germline CDR1 and CDR2: SEHNR and FQNEAQ (reference sequence). The length of the CDR3 is 11 residues. The CDR3, as DNA: TGTGCCAGCAGCCTCACAAGCGAGCAGTACTTC. This sequence encodes CASSLTSEQYF.

V is TRBV30 and J is TRBJ2-7; maybe TRBD1 (6 bases). Germline lookup yields CDR1 GTSNPN and CDR2 SVGIG (reference sequence). Trimming pared 0 bases from V and 7 bases from J, leaving 16 bases between. CDR3 size: 14 residues. CDR3: CAWSVSQGYREQYF. As DNA, the CDR3 is TGTGCCTGGAGTGTAAGCCAGGGGTACCGAGAGCAGTACTTC.

This chain connects TRBV18 to TRBJ1-1; D not resolved. The V and J ends lost 4 bases and 1 base respectively, with 7 bases between them. There are 13 residues in the CDR3. Germline V gene sequence: CDR1 KGHSH, CDR2 LQKENI. The DNA for the CDR3 is TGTGCCAGCTCACACCGGGAGAACACTGAAGCTTTCTTT. Its protein product is CASSHRENTEAFF.

This chain connects TRBV7-9 to TRBJ2-1; a weak D match, TRBD2 (6 bases). The CDR3 spans 14 residues. The germline V and J ends were trimmed by 1 base and 6 bases, with 10 bases remaining between them. Germline lookup yields CDR1 SEHNR and CDR2 FQNEAQ (reference sequence). The CDR3 region is CASSLGSSVNEQFF. Here the CDR3 DNA reads TGTGCCAGCAGCTTAGGTTCTAGCGTCAATGAGCAGTTCTTC.

The chain carries TRBV4-1 and TRBJ2-7; D perhaps matches TRBD2 (5 bases). The CDR3 has 15 residues. Germline CDR1 reads MGHRA; CDR2 reads YSYEKL. V lost 8 bases to trimming and J lost 1 base, with 18 bases between them. CDR3 amino acids: CASGLRIGLSYEQYF. CDR3 nucleotide sequence: TGCGCCAGCGGACTTCGAATAGGGCTATCCTACGAGCAGTACTTC.

This chain uses TRBV27 with TRBJ1-5; 9 positions match TRBD1. Germline V gene sequence: CDR1 MNHEY, CDR2 SMNVEV (reference sequence). CDR3 length equals 15 residues. With 2 bases clipped from V and 4 bases from J, the junction kept 3 bases outside the gene matches. The CDR3 DNA sequence: TGTGCCAGCAGTTTAGGGACAGGGTCAAATCAGCCCCAGCATTTT. Translated: CASSLGTGSNQPQHF.

A remark on this clone: The same CDR3 is also encoded by other DNA sequences in this sample. The chain has TRBV4-3 and TRBJ2-7, with 13 positions matching TRBD2. The CDR3 loop spans 14 amino acids. The V gene's germline CDR1 is LGHNA and CDR2 YSLEER. Trimming at V came to 3 bases and at J to 4 bases, leaving 0 bases not matched to a gene. The CDR3 here is CASSQGLAGYEQYF. CDR3 sequence (DNA): TGCGCCAGCAGCCAGGGACTAGCGGGATACGAGCAGTACTTC.

This chain uses TRBV6-1 with TRBJ2-2; maybe TRBD2 (7 bases). Per the germline V gene, CDR1 is MNHNS and CDR2 is SASEGT. CDR3 size: 15 residues. Trimming took off 3 bases at V and 3 bases at J, with 11 bases between the two ends. The DNA of the CDR3 is TGTGCCAGCAGTGACGGGGGGCAGGACACCGGGGAGCTGTTTTTT. Its protein product is CASSDGGQDTGELFF.

V gene TRBV29-1 combines with J gene TRBJ2-3; the D gene is possibly TRBD2 (7 bases). The CDR3 loop spans 13 amino acids. V was shortened by 4 bases and J by 2 bases, with 10 bases between the two germline ends. The germline V gene encodes CDR1 SQVTM and CDR2 ANQGSEA. CDR3: CSVGRGHTDTQYF. DNA of the CDR3: TGCAGCGTTGGGCGGGGGCACACAGATACGCAGTATTTT.

V is TRBV27 and J is TRBJ2-1; 7 nucleotides match TRBD1. Trimming took 6 bases from V and 3 from J; bases not matched to a gene: 5. Germline CDR1 reads MNHEY; CDR2 reads SMNVEV (reference sequence). The CDR3 runs to 14 residues. The CDR3 is CASSATGFYNEQFF. As DNA, the CDR3 is TGTGCCAGCAGCGCGACAGGGTTCTACAATGAGCAGTTCTTC.

The chain links TRBV28 to TRBJ1-2; 9 bases map to TRBD1. The CDR3 is made up of 16 amino acids. The V gene end was trimmed by 6 bases and the J gene end by 7 bases; junction bases not matched to a gene: 15. Germline lookup yields CDR1 MDHEN and CDR2 SYDVKM. The chain's CDR3 is CASSPDPLQGARGYTF. The CDR3, as DNA: TGTGCCAGCAGCCCCGACCCGCTACAGGGGGCACGTGGCTACACCTTC.

The chain recombines TRBV5-1 with TRBJ1-2; D is possibly TRBD1 (5 bases). The CDR3 length is 14 residues. Germline-derived CDR1 and CDR2 are SGHRS and YFSETQ. V gave up 0 bases and J gave up 4 bases, with 10 bases separating them. Here the CDR3 DNA reads TGCGCCAGCAGCTTGGCAGGGCTCAGCTATGGCTACACCTTC. It codes for CASSLAGLSYGYTF.

The genes are TRBV19 and TRBJ2-5, with D possibly TRBD2 on 5 matching bases. This CDR3 has 13 residues. The germline V gene has CDR1 LNHDA and CDR2 SQIVND (reference sequence). Trimming took 5 bases from V and 4 from J, leaving 11 bases between them. The CDR3, as DNA: TGTGCCAGTAGTTGGGCGGGTGGAGAGACCCAGTACTTC. Translation gives CASSWAGGETQYF.

The CDR3 sequence is CASSPGTSGSTDTQYF. The CDR3 region has the DNA TGTGCCAGCAGTCCCGGGACTAGCGGGAGCACAGATACGCAGTATTTT. V gene TRBV6-4 combines with J gene TRBJ2-3; 12 bases are shared with TRBD2. V shed 5 bases, J shed 0 bases, and the junction held 3 bases outside the gene matches. This CDR3 comprises 16 residues. Per the germline V gene, CDR1 is MRHNA and CDR2 is SNTAGT.